The sample holds a few counts of the clone carrying this TCR beta chain. Its target is not known. Sample-barcoded 5' priming and a J-beta primer mix drove a second PCR of roughly 6 to 12 cycles. Each CDR3 protein is one row after TCRdb ran MiXCR on the 5' RACE reads. Of about 810,000 distinct CDR3 sequences in the sample, around 36% are singletons; the top ten hold 10% to 15%. The data stem from a study of blood T cells in healthy people across ages. General study results and limits: Per-million-T-cell TCR beta diversity fell roughly linearly with age. Naive T cell percentage and TCR beta diversity correlated strongly.

Sequencing input: blood. This receptor was obtained from a man aged 18 to 30 in good health.

Here the CDR3 DNA reads TGCGCCAGCAGCCTAGCGGACAGGGGGACGAATCAGCCCCAGCATTTT. Its protein is CASSLADRGTNQPQHF. This chain connects TRBV4-1 to TRBJ1-5, with 10 positions matching TRBD1. The CDR3 has 16 residues. Germline CDR1 and CDR2: MGHRA and YSYEKL. The junction had 7 bases not matched to a gene; V was cut back by 4 bases and J by 4 bases.